Listed here are 24 T cell receptor beta chains from one sample, sequenced in a study of cytomegalovirus exposure and HLA in healthy donors. Method: immunoSEQ multiplex PCR; TCRdb's copy keeps in-frame clones and lacks some. The sample includes about 100,000 clones, 90% to 96% of them seen just once. Source material: PBMCs. The origin of the receptors is a young woman in good health and CMV-seronegative.

The chain recombines TRBV4-1 with TRBJ1-6, with D maybe TRBD1 (5 bases). CDR1 and CDR2 (germline): MGHRA, YSYEKL. This CDR3 comprises 14 residues. V dropped 8 bases and J dropped 7 bases, with 15 bases sitting between them. Here the CDR3 reads CASRETALNSPLHF. For the CDR3, the DNA is TGCGCCAGCCGGGAGACAGCGCTCAATTCACCCCTCCACTTT.

The rearrangement joins TRBV21-1 to TRBJ2-7; the table's D call of TRBD1 was not tested on the DNA. TRBV21-1 is given as a pseudogene. This CDR3 is 13 amino acids long. This chain's CDR3 is CASSRQLSYEQYF. The CDR3 DNA follows: TGTGCCAGCAGTAGACAGCTCTCCTACGAGCAGTACTTC.

The rearrangement links TRBV19 to TRBJ2-1; 9 nucleotides line up with TRBD2. This CDR3 spans 14 amino acids. CDR1 and CDR2 (germline): LNHDA, SQIVND (reference sequence). V lost 3 bases and J lost 9; bases outside the gene matches: 6. Here the CDR3 reads CASSIGGGAVEQFF. The CDR3 DNA sequence: TGTGCCAGTAGTATCGGCGGGGGGGCGGTTGAGCAGTTCTTC. Combining the CDR3 with reference TRBV19 and TRBJ2-1 gives the whole variable domain DGGITQSPKYLFRKEGQNVTLSCEQNLNHDAMYWYRQDPGQGLRLIYYSQIVNDFQKGDIAEGYSVSREKKESFPLTVTSAQKNPTAFYLCASSIGGGAVEQFFGPGTRLTVL.

This clone was recorded once. The V and J genes are TRBV7-6 and TRBJ1-1; no definite D call. Trimming cost V 5 bases and J 0 bases, with 7 bases left between them. The CDR3 extends over 13 amino acids. Germline V lookup: CDR1 SGHVS, CDR2 FNYEAQ. CDR3 loop: CASSATMNTEAFF. The CDR3 DNA is TGTGCCAGCAGCGCGACTATGAACACTGAAGCTTTCTTT.

The chain is built from TRBV28 and TRBJ1-1, with no clear D. The germline gives CDR1 MDHEN, CDR2 SYDVKM. This CDR3 has 15 amino acids. Deletions cut 6 bases from V and 1 base from J, with 15 bases between. In DNA form, the CDR3 reads TGTGCCAGCAGGTCGGTCGGAGACTCGAACACTGAAGCTTTCTTT. Its translation is CASRSVGDSNTEAFF.

CDR3 coding DNA: TGTGCCAGCAACCCTCAGGGGGCCCTTTATGGCTACACCTTC. Translation gives CASNPQGALYGYTF. The rearrangement joins TRBV7-2 to TRBJ1-2; TRBD1 aligns across 8 bases. V shed 7 bases and J 5 bases; nucleotides not matched to a gene: 9. The CDR3 is 14 residues long. The germline V gene encodes CDR1 SGHTA and CDR2 FQGNSA.

As to this clone: This same CDR3 is encoded by further DNA sequences in the sample. This rearrangement joins TRBV9 to TRBJ2-3; D ambiguous. CDR1 is SGDLS and CDR2 is YYNGEE in the germline V gene. V dropped 4 bases and J dropped 2 bases, with 8 bases sitting between them. This CDR3 has 13 residues. CDR3 in DNA: TGTGCCAGCAGCCCACAGTCCACAGATACGCAGTATTTT. Translated: CASSPQSTDTQYF. Full variable domain (remainder filled in from reference TRBV9 and TRBJ2-3): DSGVTQTPKHLITATGQRVTLRCSPRSGDLSVYWYQQSLDQGLQFLIQYYNGEERAKGNILERFSAQQFPDLHSELNLSSLELGDSALYFCASSPQSTDTQYFGPGTRLTVL.

As to this clone: Sequence at one end of the junction differs from germline and may be a read error. V usage is TRBV15 and J usage is TRBJ1-5, with D unclear. This CDR3 comprises 14 residues. Germline V gives CDR1 LNHNV, CDR2 YYDKDF (reference sequence). The CDR3 sequence is CATSRDLSTQPQHF. The CDR3 DNA reads TGTGCCACCAGCAGAGATCTTAGCACTCAGCCCCAGCATTTT.

The chain uses TRBV28 and TRBJ2-5; 8 positions agree with TRBD2. CDR1 is MDHEN, CDR2 SYDVKM, per germline. The junction had 8 bases not matched to a gene; V was cut back by 6 bases and J by 5 bases. The CDR3 totals 14 residues. The CDR3 DNA sequence: TGTGCCAGCAGAAAGGGACTAGTCTCGGAGACCCAGTACTTC. Protein sequence: CASRKGLVSETQYF.

The chain links TRBV18 to TRBJ2-1; 7 positions match TRBD1. This CDR3 region has 15 residues. Germline V gives CDR1 KGHSH, CDR2 LQKENI. After removal of 3 bases from V and 5 bases from J, the junction contained 7 bases not matched to a gene. CDR3 nucleotides: TGTGCCAGCTCACCTTTGGGACAGTCAAACAATGAGCAGTTCTTC. This codes for CASSPLGQSNNEQFF.

The J gene is TRBJ1-1, the V gene TRBV18, with no clear D. Germline V gene lookup returns CDR1 KGHSH and CDR2 LQKENI. V was shortened by 6 bases and J by 6 bases, with 17 bases between the two germline ends. The CDR3 length is 14 residues. The CDR3 nucleotides are TGTGCCAGCTCCCTCCGGGAGGGAGGGCCTGAAGCTTTCTTT. It translates to CASSLREGGPEAFF.

This clone was detected once. This rearrangement joins TRBV29-1 to TRBJ2-7, with D perhaps TRBD2 (5 bases). Germline CDR1 reads SQVTM; CDR2 reads ANQGSEA. This CDR3 has 11 residues. The ends were cut back, 4 bases at V and 3 bases at J, with 7 bases in the middle. Written as DNA, the CDR3 is TGCAGCGTTGTAGGACTCTACGAGCAGTACTTC. The encoded protein is CSVVGLYEQYF.

The chain carries TRBV11-2 and TRBJ1-4; tentative D call: TRBD1 (5 bases). V lost 1 base, J lost 0 bases, and 15 bases lay in between. CDR1 is SGHAT, CDR2 FQNNGV, per germline. The CDR3 sequence is 18 residues long. Here the CDR3 DNA reads TGTGCCAGCAGCTTAGGGGGACTTACCATTACAACTAATGAAAAACTGTTTTTT. Its translation is CASSLGGLTITTNEKLFF.

V gene TRBV7-3 combines with J gene TRBJ2-1, with 9 bases aligning to TRBD1. V was clipped by 5 bases and J by 8 bases; unmatched bases: 10. The CDR3 runs 15 residues. CDR1 is SGHTA and CDR2 is FQGTGA in the germline V gene. The DNA for the CDR3 is TGTGCCAGCAGCCCGGGCGGGACAGGGTTGTATGAGCAGTTCTTC. Its protein product is CASSPGGTGLYEQFF.

The rearrangement joins TRBV7-3 to TRBJ2-3; D gene unclear. This CDR3 comprises 15 residues. V was cut by 0 bases and J by 2 bases, with 9 bases left in between. Germline V gene lookup returns CDR1 SGHTA and CDR2 FQGTGA. The CDR3 here is CASSLTPTATDTQYF. CDR3 DNA sequence: TGTGCCAGCAGCTTAACGCCGACTGCCACAGATACGCAGTATTTT. The full variable domain, completed using reference TRBV7-3 and TRBJ2-3, is GAGVSQTPSNKVTEKGKYVELRCDPISGHTALYWYRQSLGQGPEFLIYFQGTGAADDSGLPNDRFFAVRPEGSVSTLKIQRTERGDSAVYLCASSLTPTATDTQYFGPGTRLTVL.

This chain connects TRBV6-6 to TRBJ2-7, with D perhaps matching TRBD1 (5 bases). The CDR3 loop spans 16 amino acids. Germline assignment: CDR1 MNHNY and CDR2 SVGAGI (reference sequence). Trimming pared 4 bases from V and 0 bases from J, leaving 16 bases between. This CDR3 is CASSSPGRLSSYEQYF. Written as DNA, the CDR3 is TGTGCCAGCAGTTCCCCAGGGCGGCTGAGCTCCTACGAGCAGTACTTC.

The chain links TRBV5-1 to TRBJ2-5; 8 nucleotides align to TRBD1. The V gene end was trimmed by 5 bases and the J gene end by 1 base; junction bases not matched to a gene: 4. CDR3 length equals 14 residues. The germline V gene has CDR1 SGHRS and CDR2 YFSETQ. The CDR3: CASRTGGFQETQYF. The CDR3 nucleotides read TGCGCCAGCAGAACAGGGGGATTCCAAGAGACCCAGTACTTC.

The chain combines TRBV28 with TRBJ2-3; no definite D call. Germline loops: CDR1 MDHEN, CDR2 SYDVKM. This CDR3 is 14 amino acids long. V gave up 6 bases and J gave up 1 base, with 11 bases separating them. CDR3 sequence (DNA): TGTGCCAGCAGGCTACTGCGCCGCACAGATACGCAGTATTTT. Its translation: CASRLLRRTDTQYF. The full variable domain, its missing parts supplied by reference TRBV28 and TRBJ2-3, is DVKVTQSSRYLVKRTGEKVFLECVQDMDHENMFWYRQDPGLGLRLIYFSYDVKMKEKGDIPEGYSVSREKKERFSLILESASTNQTSMYLCASRLLRRTDTQYFGPGTRLTVL.

This clone was counted once. The V and J genes are TRBV6-5 and TRBJ2-1, with 8 bases fitting TRBD2. With 0 bases clipped from V and 12 bases from J, the junction kept 10 bases outside the gene matches. Germline V gene lookup returns CDR1 MNHEY and CDR2 SVGAGI. The CDR3 loop spans 15 amino acids. The CDR3 reads CASSYSSSGLRGQFF. For the CDR3, the DNA is TGTGCCAGCAGTTACTCGTCTAGCGGGCTGAGGGGGCAGTTCTTC.

This sequence joins TRBV5-6 and TRBJ2-1; the D gene is possibly TRBD2 (6 bases). Trimming shortened V by 4 bases and J by 9 bases, and 11 bases separated the two germline ends. The CDR3 is 12 residues long. Germline V lookup: CDR1 SGHDT, CDR2 YYEEEE. CDR3 bases: TGTGCCAGCAGCGCAGGGCGGGGTGAGCAGTTCTTC. Its protein is CASSAGRGEQFF.

The genes are TRBV11-2 and TRBJ1-2; D is unresolved. CDR3 length: 16 residues. Trimming left V 1 base short and J 4 bases short, with 16 bases between. CDR1 is SGHAT, CDR2 FQNNGV, per germline. CDR3 nucleotides: TGTGCCAGCAGCTTAGGACAAATTGGTTGGGTCTATGGCTACACCTTC. Amino acids: CASSLGQIGWVYGYTF.

This clone was seen just once. The V and J genes are TRBV30 and TRBJ2-3; 7 positions match TRBD1. The CDR3 sequence is 14 residues long. Trimming at V came to 0 bases and at J to 2 bases, leaving 2 bases not matched to a gene. CDR1 is GTSNPN and CDR2 is SVGIG in the germline V gene (reference sequence). CDR3 region: CAWSVTGITDTQYF. The CDR3 region has the DNA TGTGCCTGGAGTGTGACAGGGATCACAGATACGCAGTATTTT.

The V and J genes are TRBV4-2 and TRBJ2-6; D gene unclear. Trimming shortened V by 0 bases and J by 2 bases, and 11 bases separated the two germline ends. Germline V gives CDR1 LGHNA, CDR2 YNFKEQ. This CDR3 region has 17 residues. Written as DNA, the CDR3 is TGTGCCAGCAGCCAAGAGTCCGTATTAGCTGGGGCCAACGTCCTGACTTTC. This encodes CASSQESVLAGANVLTF.

V and J are TRBV28 and TRBJ1-5; D possibly corresponds to TRBD1 (5 bases). The CDR3 is made up of 16 amino acids. With 6 bases removed from V and 3 bases from J, the gap between germline ends came to 18 bases. CDR1 and CDR2 (germline): MDHEN, SYDVKM. The CDR3 nucleotides are TGTGCCAGCAGCGACTCGGACAAAGGGGACAATCAGCCCCAGCATTTT. Translation gives CASSDSDKGDNQPQHF.